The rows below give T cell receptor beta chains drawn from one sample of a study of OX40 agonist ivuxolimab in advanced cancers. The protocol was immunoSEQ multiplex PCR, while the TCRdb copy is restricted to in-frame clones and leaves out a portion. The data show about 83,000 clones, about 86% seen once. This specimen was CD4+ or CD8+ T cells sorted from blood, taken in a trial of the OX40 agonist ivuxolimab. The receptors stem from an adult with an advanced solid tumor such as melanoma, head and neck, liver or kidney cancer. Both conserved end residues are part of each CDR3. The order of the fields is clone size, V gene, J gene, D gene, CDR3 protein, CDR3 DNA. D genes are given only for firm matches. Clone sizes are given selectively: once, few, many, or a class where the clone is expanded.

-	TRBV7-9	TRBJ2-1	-	CASSFTPRHRYNEQFF	TGTGCCAGCAGCTTCACCCCGAGACACCGTTACAATGAGCAGTTCTTC
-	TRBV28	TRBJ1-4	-	CASRTAGATNEKLFF	TGTGCCAGCAGGACTGCCGGGGCAACTAATGAAAAACTGTTTTTT
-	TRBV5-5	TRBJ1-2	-	CASSLYLTNYGYTF	TGTGCCAGCAGCTTGTATCTCACTAACTATGGCTACACCTTC
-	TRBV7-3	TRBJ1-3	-	CASSSDPLSSGNTIYF	TGTGCCAGCAGCTCAGATCCATTAAGCTCTGGAAACACCATATATTTT
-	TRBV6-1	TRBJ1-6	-	CASEGVYSYNSPLHF	TGTGCCAGCGAAGGGGTTTACTCCTATAATTCACCCCTCCACTTT
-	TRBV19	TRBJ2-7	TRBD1	CASSKYRTGSYEQYF	TGTGCCAGTAGTAAATACAGGACAGGGTCCTACGAGCAGTACTTC
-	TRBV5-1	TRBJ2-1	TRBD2	CASSFARLSGVVHEQFF	TGCGCCAGCAGCTTTGCCCGGCTAAGCGGGGTGGTCCATGAGCAGTTCTTC
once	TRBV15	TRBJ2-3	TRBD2	CATSSKRRGGADTQYF	TGTGCCACCAGCAGCAAACGGCGGGGAGGGGCAGATACGCAGTATTTT
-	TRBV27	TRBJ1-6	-	CASSWDGISYNSPLHF	TGTGCCAGCAGTTGGGACGGGATCTCCTATAATTCACCCCTCCACTTT
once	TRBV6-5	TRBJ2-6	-	CASSKRGTGANVLTF	TGTGCCAGCAGTAAACGGGGTACTGGGGCCAACGTCCTGACTTTC
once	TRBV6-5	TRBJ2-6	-	CASSYGANVLTF	TGTGCCAGCAGTTACGGGGCCAACGTCCTGACTTTC
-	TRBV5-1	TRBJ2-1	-	CASSFSPPGRSYNEQFF	TGCGCCAGCAGCTTCAGCCCGCCGGGTCGGTCCTACAATGAGCAGTTCTTC
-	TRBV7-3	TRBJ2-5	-	CASSLTPGRYQETQYF	TGTGCCAGCAGCCTAACGCCGGGACGCTACCAAGAGACCCAGTACTTC
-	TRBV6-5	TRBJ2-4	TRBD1	CASRSYTRDRNIQYF	TGTGCCAGCCGGTCCTATACTAGGGACAGAAACATTCAGTACTTC
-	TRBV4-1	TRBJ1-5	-	CASNWVWGSNQPQHF	TGCGCCAGCAATTGGGTGTGGGGGAGCAATCAGCCCCAGCATTTT
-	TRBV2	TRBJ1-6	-	CASREDNSPLHF	TGTGCCAGCAGGGAGGACAATTCACCCCTCCACTTT
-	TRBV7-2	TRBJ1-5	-	CASRELGPQHF	TGTGCCAGCAGAGAGTTAGGGCCCCAGCATTTT
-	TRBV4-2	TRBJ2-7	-	CASSQGGDTTYEQYF	TGTGCCAGCAGCCAAGGAGGTGACACTACCTACGAGCAGTACTTC
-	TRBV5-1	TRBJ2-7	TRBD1	CASSKTGQGGDEQYF	TGCGCCAGCAGCAAAACGGGACAGGGAGGCGACGAGCAGTACTTC
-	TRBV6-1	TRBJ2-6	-	CASSEIWGPSLGANVLTF	TGTGCCAGCAGTGAAATTTGGGGCCCATCTCTGGGGGCCAACGTCCTGACTTTC
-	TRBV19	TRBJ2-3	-	CASSIGRPDTQYF	TGTGCCAGTAGTATAGGAAGGCCAGATACGCAGTATTTT
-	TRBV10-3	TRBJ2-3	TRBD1	CAIRQGDDTQYF	TGTGCCATCAGGCAGGGGGATGATACGCAGTATTTT
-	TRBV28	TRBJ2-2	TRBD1	CASSLPGTGGTGELFF	TGTGCCAGCAGTCTACCCGGGACAGGGGGCACCGGGGAGCTGTTTTTT
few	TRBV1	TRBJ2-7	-	CTSSHDGGASGYEQYF	TGCACCAGCAGCCATGACGGGGGGGCTTCAGGGTACGAGCAGTACTTC
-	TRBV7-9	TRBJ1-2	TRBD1	CASSLGQSYGYTF	TGTGCCAGCAGCTTGGGACAGTCCTATGGCTACACCTTC
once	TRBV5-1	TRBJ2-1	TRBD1	CASSLGQGAHNEQFF	TGCGCCAGCAGCTTGGGACAGGGGGCGCATAATGAGCAGTTCTTC
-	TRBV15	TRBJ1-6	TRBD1	CATSRDRDRGSSPLHF	TGTGCCACCAGCAGAGATCGGGACAGGGGAAGTTCACCCCTCCACTTT
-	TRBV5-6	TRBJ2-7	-	CASSLGERWEQYF	TGTGCCAGCAGCTTGGGGGAGAGGTGGGAGCAGTACTTC
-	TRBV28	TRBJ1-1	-	CASGAPYRENTEAFF	TGTGCCAGCGGCGCCCCCTACAGGGAGAACACTGAAGCTTTCTTT
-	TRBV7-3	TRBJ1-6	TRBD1	CASNYRDSNSPLHF	TGTGCCAGCAATTACCGGGACAGTAATTCACCCCTCCACTTT
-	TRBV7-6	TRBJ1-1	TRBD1	CASSSQGVTTEAFF	TGTGCCAGCAGCTCTCAGGGGGTGACCACTGAAGCTTTCTTT
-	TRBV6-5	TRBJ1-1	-	CASFGGPTNTEAFF	TGTGCCAGCTTCGGAGGGCCGACGAACACTGAAGCTTTCTTT